Listed below are T cell receptor beta chains from one sample, sequenced in a study of OX40 agonist ivuxolimab in advanced cancers. This table comes from immunoSEQ multiplex PCR, and its TCRdb copy is limited to in-frame clones, with some not included. The sample carries tens of thousands of clones, about nine tenths recorded once. Specimen: CD4+ or CD8+ T cells sorted from blood, collected in a trial of the OX40 agonist ivuxolimab. These receptor sequences come from an adult with an advanced solid tumor such as melanoma, head and neck, liver or kidney cancer. Each CDR3 is given with its conserved first and last residue. A D gene is named only where the DNA matches it firmly. Size tells how often a clone was seen (once, few, many) or the class of an expanded clone, and some rows leave it out.

D gene: -
clone size: -
J gene: TRBJ1-3
CDR3 length: 17
V gene: TRBV28
CDR3 protein: CASSFPGTGRSGNTIYF
CDR3 DNA: TGTGCCAGCAGTTTCCCGGGAACGGGGAGATCTGGAAACACCATATATTTT

D gene: -
clone size: -
J gene: TRBJ1-2
CDR3 length: 16
V gene: TRBV11-3
CDR3 protein: CASSSPAAGEFYGYTF
CDR3 DNA: TGTGCCAGCAGCTCACCGGCGGCAGGGGAGTTCTATGGCTACACCTTC

D gene: TRBD1
clone size: -
J gene: TRBJ2-2
CDR3 length: 14
V gene: TRBV19
CDR3 protein: CASSGQGRTGELFF
CDR3 DNA: TGTGCCAGTAGTGGACAGGGTAGGACCGGGGAGCTGTTTTTT

D gene: TRBD1
clone size: -
J gene: TRBJ1-2
CDR3 length: 15
V gene: TRBV9
CDR3 protein: CASSVGRTGGVGYTF
CDR3 DNA: TGTGCCAGCAGCGTAGGTCGGACAGGGGGGGTGGGCTACACCTTC

D gene: TRBD2
clone size: -
J gene: TRBJ2-7
CDR3 length: 18
V gene: TRBV9
CDR3 protein: CASSVRKIELAGAYEQYF
CDR3 DNA: TGTGCCAGCAGCGTCCGCAAGATAGAACTAGCGGGAGCCTACGAGCAGTACTTC

D gene: TRBD1
clone size: -
J gene: TRBJ2-3
CDR3 length: 15
V gene: TRBV6-6
CDR3 protein: CASSYRDSSTDTQYF
CDR3 DNA: TGTGCCAGCAGTTACCGGGACAGCTCCACAGATACGCAGTATTTT

D gene: -
clone size: -
J gene: TRBJ2-2
CDR3 length: 15
V gene: TRBV2
CDR3 protein: CASSALGASTGELFF
CDR3 DNA: TGTGCCAGCAGTGCACTTGGGGCCAGCACCGGGGAGCTGTTTTTT

D gene: TRBD1
clone size: -
J gene: TRBJ1-4
CDR3 length: 15
V gene: TRBV19
CDR3 protein: CASSPWTGRDEKLFF
CDR3 DNA: TGTGCCAGTAGTCCCTGGACAGGGAGAGATGAAAAACTGTTTTTT

D gene: TRBD1
clone size: -
J gene: TRBJ2-5
CDR3 length: 13
V gene: TRBV27
CDR3 protein: CASSQGGPETQYF
CDR3 DNA: TGTGCCAGCAGCCAAGGGGGCCCGGAGACCCAGTACTTC

D gene: -
clone size: once
J gene: TRBJ1-5
CDR3 length: 16
V gene: TRBV6-5
CDR3 protein: CASSYSSVPGNQPQHF
CDR3 DNA: TGTGCCAGCAGTTACTCTAGTGTTCCTGGCAATCAGCCCCAGCATTTT

D gene: TRBD2
clone size: once
J gene: TRBJ2-7
CDR3 length: 14
V gene: TRBV6-5
CDR3 protein: CASSYLREENEQYF
CDR3 DNA: TGTGCCAGCAGTTACCTCCGGGAGGAGAACGAGCAGTACTTC

D gene: TRBD1
clone size: -
J gene: TRBJ1-1
CDR3 length: 14
V gene: TRBV14
CDR3 protein: CASSPGGVLTEAFF
CDR3 DNA: TGTGCCAGCAGCCCAGGGGGGGTCCTCACTGAAGCTTTCTTT

D gene: -
clone size: few
J gene: TRBJ1-5
CDR3 length: 15
V gene: TRBV9
CDR3 protein: CASSVSGDVEQPQHF
CDR3 DNA: TGTGCCAGCAGCGTAAGTGGTGACGTGGAACAGCCCCAGCATTTT

D gene: -
clone size: -
J gene: TRBJ2-7
CDR3 length: 16
V gene: TRBV27
CDR3 protein: CASSFTRAVSSYEQYF
CDR3 DNA: TGTGCCAGCAGTTTTACTCGGGCAGTTAGCTCCTACGAGCAGTACTTC

D gene: TRBD1
clone size: -
J gene: TRBJ2-7
CDR3 length: 16
V gene: TRBV5-1
CDR3 protein: CASSKGPGQGLYEQYF
CDR3 DNA: TGCGCCAGCAGCAAAGGGCCGGGACAGGGACTATACGAGCAGTACTTC

D gene: TRBD1
clone size: -
J gene: TRBJ1-2
CDR3 length: 14
V gene: TRBV7-9
CDR3 protein: CASSSGQGTAGYTF
CDR3 DNA: TGTGCCAGCAGCTCGGGACAGGGGACCGCTGGCTACACCTTC

D gene: -
clone size: -
J gene: TRBJ1-3
CDR3 length: 15
V gene: TRBV5-1
CDR3 protein: CASSFGSNSGNTIYF
CDR3 DNA: TGCGCCAGCAGCTTTGGCTCTAACTCTGGAAACACCATATATTTT

D gene: -
clone size: -
J gene: TRBJ2-7
CDR3 length: 12
V gene: TRBV30
CDR3 protein: CAWSVLYHEQYF
CDR3 DNA: TGTGCCTGGAGTGTACTTTATCACGAGCAGTACTTC

D gene: -
clone size: few
J gene: TRBJ1-1
CDR3 length: 13
V gene: TRBV13
CDR3 protein: CASSSQIYTEAFF
CDR3 DNA: TGTGCCAGCAGCTCACAAATCTACACTGAAGCTTTCTTT

D gene: -
clone size: -
J gene: TRBJ1-2
CDR3 length: 12
V gene: TRBV5-6
CDR3 protein: CASSLDSYGYTF
CDR3 DNA: TGTGCCAGCAGCTTGGACAGCTATGGCTACACCTTC

D gene: -
clone size: -
J gene: TRBJ1-1
CDR3 length: 14
V gene: TRBV9
CDR3 protein: CASSVAPVGTEAFF
CDR3 DNA: TGTGCCAGCAGCGTAGCCCCGGTCGGGACTGAAGCTTTCTTT